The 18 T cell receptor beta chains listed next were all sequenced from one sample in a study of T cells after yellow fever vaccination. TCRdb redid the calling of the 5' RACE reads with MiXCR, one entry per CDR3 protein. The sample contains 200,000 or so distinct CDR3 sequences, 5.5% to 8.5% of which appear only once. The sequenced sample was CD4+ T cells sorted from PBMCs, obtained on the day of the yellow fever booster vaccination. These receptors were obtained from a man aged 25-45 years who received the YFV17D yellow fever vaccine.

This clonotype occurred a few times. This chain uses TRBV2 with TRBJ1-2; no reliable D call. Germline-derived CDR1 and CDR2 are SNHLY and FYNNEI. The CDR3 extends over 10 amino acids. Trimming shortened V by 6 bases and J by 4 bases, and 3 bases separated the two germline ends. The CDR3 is CASRGYGYTF. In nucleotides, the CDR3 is TGTGCCAGCAGAGGCTATGGCTACACCTTC.

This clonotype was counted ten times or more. CDR3 sequence: CASSQGAQNSPLHF. CDR3 nucleotide sequence: TGCGCCAGCAGCCAGGGGGCCCAAAATTCACCCCTCCACTTT. The genes are TRBV4-3 and TRBJ1-6, with TRBD1 as a possible D gene (6 bases). CDR3 length: 14 amino acids. From germline, CDR1 is LGHNA and CDR2 YSLEER. V shed 3 bases and J shed 7 bases, with 10 bases lying between them.

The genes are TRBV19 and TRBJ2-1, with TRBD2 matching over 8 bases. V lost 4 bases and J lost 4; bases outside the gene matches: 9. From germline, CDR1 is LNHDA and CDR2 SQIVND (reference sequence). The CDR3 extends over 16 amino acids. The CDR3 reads CASSKGGSSGYNEQFF. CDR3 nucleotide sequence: TGTGCCAGTAGTAAGGGGGGATCTAGCGGGTACAATGAGCAGTTCTTC. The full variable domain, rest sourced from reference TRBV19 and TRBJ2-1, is DGGITQSPKYLFRKEGQNVTLSCEQNLNHDAMYWYRQDPGQGLRLIYYSQIVNDFQKGDIAEGYSVSREKKESFPLTVTSAQKNPTAFYLCASSKGGSSGYNEQFFGPGTRLTVL.

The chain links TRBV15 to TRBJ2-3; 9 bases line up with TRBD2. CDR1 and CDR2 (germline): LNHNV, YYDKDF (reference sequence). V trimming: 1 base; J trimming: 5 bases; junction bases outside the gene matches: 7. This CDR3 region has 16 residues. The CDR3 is CATSRGLAGGVDTQYF. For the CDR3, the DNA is TGTGCCACCAGCAGAGGGCTCGCGGGAGGGGTAGATACGCAGTATTTT.

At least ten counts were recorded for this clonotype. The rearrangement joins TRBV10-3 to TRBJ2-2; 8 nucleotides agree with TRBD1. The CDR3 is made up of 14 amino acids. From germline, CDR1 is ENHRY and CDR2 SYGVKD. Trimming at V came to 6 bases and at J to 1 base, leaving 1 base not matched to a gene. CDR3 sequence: CAISGTGNTGELFF. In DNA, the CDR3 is TGTGCCATCAGCGGGACAGGGAACACCGGGGAGCTGTTTTTT.

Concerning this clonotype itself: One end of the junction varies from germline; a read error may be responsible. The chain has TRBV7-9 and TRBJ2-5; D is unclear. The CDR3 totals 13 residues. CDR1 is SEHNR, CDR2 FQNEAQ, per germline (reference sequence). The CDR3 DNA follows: TGTGCCAGCTGCTTAAGCCGAATGGAGACCCAGTACTTC. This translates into CASCLSRMETQYF.

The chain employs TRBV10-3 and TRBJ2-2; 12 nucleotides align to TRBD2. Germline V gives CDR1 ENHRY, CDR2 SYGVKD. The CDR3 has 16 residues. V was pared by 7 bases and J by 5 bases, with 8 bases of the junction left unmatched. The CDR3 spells CAITASGRAGTGELFF. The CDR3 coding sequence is TGTGCCATCACCGCTAGCGGGAGGGCTGGAACCGGGGAGCTGTTTTTT.

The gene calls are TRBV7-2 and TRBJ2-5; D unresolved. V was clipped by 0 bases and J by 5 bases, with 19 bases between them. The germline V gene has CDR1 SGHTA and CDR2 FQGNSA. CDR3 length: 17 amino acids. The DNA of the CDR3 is TGTGCCAGCAGCTTAGCACCTGGCACAGCCGGATATGAGACCCAGTACTTC. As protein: CASSLAPGTAGYETQYF. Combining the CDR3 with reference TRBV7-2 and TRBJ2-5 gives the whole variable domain GAGVSQSPSNKVTEKGKDVELRCDPISGHTALYWYRQSLGQGLEFLIYFQGNSAPDKSGLPSDRFSAERTGGSVSTLTIQRTQQEDSAVYLCASSLAPGTAGYETQYFGPGTRLLVL.

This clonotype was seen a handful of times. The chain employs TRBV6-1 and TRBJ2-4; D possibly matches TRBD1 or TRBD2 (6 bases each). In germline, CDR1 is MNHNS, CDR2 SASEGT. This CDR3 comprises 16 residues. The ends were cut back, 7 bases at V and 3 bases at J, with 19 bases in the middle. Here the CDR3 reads CASTVPGARDKNIQYF. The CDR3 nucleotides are TGTGCCAGCACGGTCCCGGGGGCGAGGGACAAAAACATTCAGTACTTC.

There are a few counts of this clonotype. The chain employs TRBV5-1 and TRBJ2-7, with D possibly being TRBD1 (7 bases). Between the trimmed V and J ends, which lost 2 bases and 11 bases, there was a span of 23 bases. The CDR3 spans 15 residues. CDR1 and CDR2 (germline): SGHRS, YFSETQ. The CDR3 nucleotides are TGCGCCAGCAGCTTTGGGGGGTCTGGGGACAGATCGAAGTACTTC. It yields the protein CASSFGGSGDRSKYF.

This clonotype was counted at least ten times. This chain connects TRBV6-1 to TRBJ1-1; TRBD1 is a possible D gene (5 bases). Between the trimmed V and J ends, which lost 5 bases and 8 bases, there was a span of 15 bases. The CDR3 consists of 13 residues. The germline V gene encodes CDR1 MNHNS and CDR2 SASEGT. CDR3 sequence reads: CASSLGQIQEAFF. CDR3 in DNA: TGTGCCAGCAGTCTAGGACAAATTCAAGAAGCTTTCTTT.

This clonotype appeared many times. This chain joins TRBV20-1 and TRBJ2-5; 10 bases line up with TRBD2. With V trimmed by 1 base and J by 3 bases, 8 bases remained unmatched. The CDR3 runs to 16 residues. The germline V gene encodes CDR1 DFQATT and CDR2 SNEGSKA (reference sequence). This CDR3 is CSARGAGGPRKETQYF. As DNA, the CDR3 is TGCAGTGCTAGAGGAGCGGGAGGGCCTAGAAAAGAGACCCAGTACTTC.

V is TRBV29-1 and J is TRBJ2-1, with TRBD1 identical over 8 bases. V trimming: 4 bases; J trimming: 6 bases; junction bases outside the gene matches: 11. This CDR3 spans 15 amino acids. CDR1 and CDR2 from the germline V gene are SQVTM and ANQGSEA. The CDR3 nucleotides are TGCAGCGTTGTAGGACAGGGTGAGGTGGGCAATGAGCAGTTCTTC. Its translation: CSVVGQGEVGNEQFF.

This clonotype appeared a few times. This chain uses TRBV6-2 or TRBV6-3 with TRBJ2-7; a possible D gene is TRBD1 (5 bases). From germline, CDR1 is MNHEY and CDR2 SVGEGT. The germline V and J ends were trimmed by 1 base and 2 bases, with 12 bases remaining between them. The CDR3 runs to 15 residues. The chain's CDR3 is CASSYYDSRTYEQYF. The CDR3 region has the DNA TGTGCCAGCAGTTACTACGACAGTAGGACCTACGAGCAGTACTTC.

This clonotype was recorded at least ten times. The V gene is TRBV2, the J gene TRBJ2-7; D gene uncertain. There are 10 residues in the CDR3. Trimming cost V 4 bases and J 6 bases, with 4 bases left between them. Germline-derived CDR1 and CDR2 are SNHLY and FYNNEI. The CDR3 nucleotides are TGTGCCAGCAGTGCGATCGAGCAGTACTTC. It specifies CASSAIEQYF. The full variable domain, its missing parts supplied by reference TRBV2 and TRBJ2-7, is EPEVTQTPSHQVTQMGQEVILRCVPISNHLYFYWYRQILGQKVEFLVSFYNNEISEKSEIFDDQFSVERPDGSNFTLKIRSTKLEDSAMYFCASSAIEQYFGPGTRLTVT.

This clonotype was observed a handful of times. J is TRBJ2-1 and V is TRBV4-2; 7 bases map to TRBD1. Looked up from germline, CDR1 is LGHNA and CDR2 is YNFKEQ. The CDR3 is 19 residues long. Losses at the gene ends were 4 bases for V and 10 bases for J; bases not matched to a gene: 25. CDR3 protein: CASSRRPGQSLATYGEQFF. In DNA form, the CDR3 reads TGTGCCAGCAGCCGACGACCGGGACAGTCCTTGGCGACTTACGGGGAGCAGTTCTTC.

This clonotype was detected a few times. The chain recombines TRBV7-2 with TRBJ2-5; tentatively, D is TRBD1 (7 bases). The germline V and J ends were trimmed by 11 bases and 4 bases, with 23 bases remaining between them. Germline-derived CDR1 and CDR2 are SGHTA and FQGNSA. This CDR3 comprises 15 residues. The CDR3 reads CASQGGNARGETQYF. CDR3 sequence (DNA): TGTGCCTCCCAGGGGGGTAATGCTCGCGGAGAGACCCAGTACTTC.

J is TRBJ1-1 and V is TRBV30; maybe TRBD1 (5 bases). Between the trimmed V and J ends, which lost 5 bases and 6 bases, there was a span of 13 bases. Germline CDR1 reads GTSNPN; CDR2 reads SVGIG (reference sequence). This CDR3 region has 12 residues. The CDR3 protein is CAWGRGPSEAFF. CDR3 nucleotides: TGTGCCTGGGGGAGGGGTCCTTCTGAAGCTTTCTTT.